Described below is a single TCR beta chain sequence and its context. Germline V gene lookup returns CDR1 SGHRS and CDR2 YFSETQ. The CDR3 totals 13 residues. These data belong to a study of shared clonotypes between healthy human individuals. Some clones are missing from TCRdb's copy, which holds only in-frame ones; the method was immunoSEQ multiplex PCR. The table lists hundreds of thousands of clones, about 96% of them singletons. The sequenced material came from naive CD4+ T cells sorted from blood. Indicated subset: CD45RA+ positively selected. The chain is built from TRBV5-1 and TRBJ2-5, with D possibly matching TRBD2 (6 bases). Matching the DNA end better, TRBJ2-7 makes the J call doubtful. The sequence came from a woman aged 25 to 39 in good health. The CDR3 DNA is TGCGCCAGCAGCCGAGGAGGGGCCGACGAGCAGTACTTC. Its protein is CASSRGGADEQYF.